Listed here are 24 T cell receptor beta chains from one sample, sequenced in a study of T cell responses to AZD1222 COVID-19 vaccine. Profiled with immunoSEQ multiplex PCR; TCRdb holds only in-frame clones, not every one. Seen here are 110,000 to 150,000 clones, 70% to 90% observed once, and the top ten hold about 3%. The material sequenced was peripheral blood, taken on day 0 of AZD1222 vaccination. All receptors derive from an adult in good health.

The rearrangement links TRBV2 to TRBJ1-1, with D maybe TRBD1 (5 bases). This CDR3 is 15 amino acids long. V was shortened by 10 bases and J by 1 base, with 19 bases between the two germline ends. In germline, CDR1 is SNHLY, CDR2 FYNNEI. Written as DNA, the CDR3 is TGTGCCATCAAGGAGGGGTTATCAGCGAACACTGAAGCTTTCTTT. This encodes CAIKEGLSANTEAFF.

The gene calls are TRBV25-1 and TRBJ2-1, with 10 bases aligning to TRBD1. CDR1 and CDR2 (germline): MGHDK, SYGVNS. This CDR3 has 16 residues. The V gene end was trimmed by 4 bases and the J gene end by 1 base; junction bases not matched to a gene: 4. CDR3 amino acids: CASSARDRGSYNEQFF. Written as DNA, the CDR3 is TGTGCCAGCAGTGCCAGGGACAGGGGATCCTACAATGAGCAGTTCTTC.

This clone has just a few counts. The rearrangement uses TRBV10-2 and TRBJ2-7; D gene ambiguous. Germline values: CDR1 WSHSY, CDR2 SAAADI. V lost 2 bases and J lost 3, with 5 bases in between. This CDR3 comprises 12 residues. As DNA, the CDR3 is TGCGCCAGCAGTGAGAACAACTACGAGCAGTACTTC. Translating gives CASSENNYEQYF.

The chain links TRBV7-9 to TRBJ2-1; 11 nucleotides match TRBD2. This CDR3 is 17 amino acids long. Germline V lookup: CDR1 SEHNR, CDR2 FQNEAQ (reference sequence). V lost 5 bases, J lost 1 base, and 7 bases stayed unmatched. CDR3 nucleotides: TGTGCCAGCAGCCCAGCCCGACTAGCGGGATCCTACAATGAGCAGTTCTTC. It encodes CASSPARLAGSYNEQFF. The full variable domain, completed using reference TRBV7-9 and TRBJ2-1, is DTGVSQNPRHKITKRGQNVTFRCDPISEHNRLYWYRQTLGQGPEFLTYFQNEAQLEKSRLLSDRFSAERPKGSFSTLEIQRTEQGDSAMYLCASSPARLAGSYNEQFFGPGTRLTVL.

The CDR3 DNA sequence: TGTGCCAGCAAATGGCGGGAGTCCTTGCCAGATACGCAGTATTTT. It specifies CASKWRESLPDTQYF. The J gene is TRBJ2-3, the V gene TRBV2; 7 bases fit TRBD2. The germline CDR1 and CDR2 sequences are SNHLY and FYNNEI. The CDR3 extends over 15 amino acids. V dropped 7 bases and J dropped 4; count of bases not matched to a gene: 11.

The chain is built from TRBV21-1 and TRBJ2-7. TRBV21-1 has pseudogene status. The CDR3 covers 15 residues. The CDR3 is CASSARSSGPYEQYF. DNA of the CDR3: TGTGCCAGCAGCGCACGGTCATCCGGGCCTTACGAGCAGTACTTC.

This CDR3 reads CASSFSGRASTDTQYF. As DNA, the CDR3 is TGCGCCAGCAGCTTTAGCGGGAGGGCCAGCACAGATACGCAGTATTTT. This chain connects TRBV5-1 to TRBJ2-3; 11 bases are a match to TRBD2. The CDR3 has 16 residues. Germline CDR1 is SGHRS and CDR2 is YFSETQ. V trimming: 2 bases; J trimming: 0 bases; junction bases outside the gene matches: 2.

This clone was seen more than once but under ten times. This rearrangement joins TRBV7-3 to TRBJ2-7; the match to TRBD1 covers 11 bases. The trim removed 3 bases at V and 2 bases at J, leaving 0 bases unmatched. This CDR3 region has 14 residues. CDR1 SGHTA and CDR2 FQGTGA come from the germline V gene. The CDR3: CASSLDRGPYEQYF. CDR3 DNA: TGTGCCAGCAGCTTGGACAGGGGGCCCTACGAGCAGTACTTC. The full variable domain, with the rest looked up from reference TRBV7-3 and TRBJ2-7, is GAGVSQTPSNKVTEKGKYVELRCDPISGHTALYWYRQSLGQGPEFLIYFQGTGAADDSGLPNDRFFAVRPEGSVSTLKIQRTERGDSAVYLCASSLDRGPYEQYFGPGTRLTVT.

With respect to this clone: The same CDR3 is also encoded by other DNA sequences in this sample. This chain's CDR3 is CASSLGATGNTIYF. CDR3 in DNA: TGCGCCAGCAGCCTAGGGGCCACTGGAAACACCATATATTTT. V and J are TRBV5-1 and TRBJ1-3; maybe TRBD1 (5 bases). Trimming took 4 bases from V and 2 from J, leaving 10 bases between them. Per germline, CDR1 SGHRS and CDR2 YFSETQ. CDR3 length: 14 residues.

The chain recombines TRBV3-1 (or the pseudogene TRBV3-2) with TRBJ1-6, with a weak D call TRBD1 (6 bases). This CDR3 has 14 amino acids. V gave up 4 bases and J gave up 3 bases, with 7 bases separating them. The germline V gene has CDR1 LGHDT and CDR2 YNNKEL (reference sequence). The CDR3 loop reads CASSPGHYNSPLHF. CDR3 nucleotide sequence: TGTGCCAGCAGCCCGGGACACTATAATTCACCCCTCCACTTT.

The chain couples TRBV5-1 to TRBJ2-3; 10 positions match TRBD2. This CDR3 contains 15 residues. CDR1 is SGHRS and CDR2 is YFSETQ in the germline V gene. Trimming at V came to 2 bases and at J to 6 bases, leaving 6 bases not matched to a gene. CDR3 region: CASSLLAGLGDTQYF. For the CDR3, the DNA is TGCGCCAGCAGCTTACTAGCGGGATTGGGTGATACGCAGTATTTT.

J is TRBJ1-6 and V is TRBV15; D gene uncertain. The CDR3 covers 15 residues. Trimming took off 5 bases at V and 5 bases at J, with 13 bases between the two ends. From germline, CDR1 is LNHNV and CDR2 YYDKDF (reference sequence). CDR3 region: CATSRQKNNNSPLHF. The CDR3, as DNA: TGTGCCACCAGCCGCCAGAAGAATAATAATTCACCCCTCCACTTT.

The gene calls are TRBV28 and TRBJ2-7, with D unclear. The germline V and J ends were trimmed by 6 bases and 3 bases, with 6 bases remaining between them. The germline V gene has CDR1 MDHEN and CDR2 SYDVKM. The CDR3 length is 11 residues. CDR3 in DNA: TGTGCCAGCAGCCTGGGCTACGAGCAGTACTTC. It yields the protein CASSLGYEQYF.

The chain has TRBV14 and TRBJ2-3; unclear D gene. From germline, CDR1 is SGHDN and CDR2 FVKESK. The CDR3 runs 16 residues. With 2 bases removed from V and 2 bases from J, the gap between germline ends came to 14 bases. CDR3 protein: CASSQNPSIFTDTQYF. As DNA, the CDR3 is TGTGCCAGCAGCCAAAATCCCTCCATCTTCACAGATACGCAGTATTTT.

The chain recombines TRBV5-1 with TRBJ1-2; no clear D gene. Germline-derived CDR1 and CDR2 are SGHRS and YFSETQ. The V end lost 2 bases, the J end lost 4 bases, and 12 bases lay between the germline ends. CDR3 length: 14 residues. The chain's CDR3 is CASSFLEPPYGYTF. In DNA form, the CDR3 reads TGCGCCAGCAGCTTCTTGGAGCCTCCCTATGGCTACACCTTC. Supplemented by reference TRBV5-1 and TRBJ1-2, the full variable domain reads KAGVTQTPRYLIKTRGQQVTLSCSPISGHRSVSWYQQTPGQGLQFLFEYFSETQRNKGNFPGRFSGRQFSNSRSEMNVSTLELGDSALYLCASSFLEPPYGYTFGSGTRLTVV.

This clone turned up a few times. This chain uses TRBV19 with TRBJ2-6, with TRBD1 matching 10 bases. The CDR3 is 18 residues long. With V trimmed by 8 bases and J by 2 bases, 12 bases remained unmatched. In germline, CDR1 is LNHDA, CDR2 SQIVND (reference sequence). The CDR3 reads CASQPWDRGKPGANVLTF. The DNA of the CDR3 is TGTGCCAGTCAACCGTGGGACAGGGGTAAACCTGGGGCCAACGTCCTGACTTTC.

This rearrangement joins TRBV7-8 to TRBJ2-3; no definite D call. The CDR3 runs to 16 residues. The germline V and J ends were trimmed by 5 bases and 2 bases, with 17 bases remaining between them. CDR1 is SGHVS and CDR2 is FQNEAQ in the germline V gene. The CDR3 protein is CASSAPSWADTDTQYF. The CDR3 DNA is TGTGCCAGCAGCGCCCCGTCGTGGGCGGACACAGATACGCAGTATTTT.

J is TRBJ2-5 and V is TRBV4-3; TRBD2 is a possible D gene (5 bases). Germline V gene data show CDR1 as LGHNA and CDR2 as YSLEER. This CDR3 contains 16 residues. V lost 0 bases and J lost 5, with 16 bases in between. The CDR3 DNA follows: TGCGCCAGCAGCCAAGATAGAGGGCCATACACGGAGACCCAGTACTTC. Its translation: CASSQDRGPYTETQYF.

This chain links TRBV18 with TRBJ2-7; 13 nucleotides line up with TRBD2. Trimming removed 6 bases from V and 5 bases from J; junction bases left unmatched: 7. Germline assignment: CDR1 KGHSH and CDR2 LQKENI. The CDR3 loop spans 15 amino acids. CDR3 nucleotide sequence: TGTGCCAGCTCGCCCGGGACTAGCGGGATCGACGAGCAGTACTTC. This gives the protein CASSPGTSGIDEQYF. Supplemented by reference TRBV18 and TRBJ2-7, the full variable domain reads NAGVMQNPRHLVRRRGQEARLRCSPMKGHSHVYWYRQLPEEGLKFMVYLQKENIIDESGMPKERFSAEFPKEGPSILRIQQVVRGDSAAYFCASSPGTSGIDEQYFGPGTRLTVT.

The V and J genes are TRBV3-1 (or the pseudogene TRBV3-2) and TRBJ1-6; D is unresolved. Deletions cut 1 base from V and 7 bases from J, with 17 bases between. Germline V gene sequence: CDR1 LGHDT, CDR2 YNNKEL (reference sequence). The CDR3 runs to 17 residues. The CDR3, as DNA: TGTGCCAGCAGCCAAGGTTGGGGATCCACGATGAATTCACCCCTCCACTTT. It encodes CASSQGWGSTMNSPLHF.

This chain connects TRBV5-1 to TRBJ2-3; either TRBD1 or TRBD2 may supply D (5 bases each). CDR1 SGHRS and CDR2 YFSETQ come from the germline V gene. The CDR3 contains 15 residues. Trimming left V 4 bases short and J 0 bases short, with 12 bases between. CDR3 in DNA: TGCGCCAGCAGCCTGGGACCGACGAGCACAGATACGCAGTATTTT. Its protein product is CASSLGPTSTDTQYF.

V usage is TRBV21-1 and J usage is TRBJ1-5; TRBD1 reflects the table's D call only, with no check against the DNA. TRBV21-1 is a listed pseudogene. The length of the CDR3 is 17 residues. Here the CDR3 reads CASSKAHSRLSNQPQHF. CDR3 coding DNA: TGTGCCAGCAGCAAAGCACACAGCAGATTGAGCAATCAGCCCCAGCATTTT.

The rearrangement joins TRBV29-1 to TRBJ1-2, with a tentative D call TRBD1 (6 bases). Germline V gives CDR1 SQVTM, CDR2 ANQGSEA. This CDR3 contains 12 residues. With 3 bases removed from V and 6 bases from J, the gap between germline ends came to 11 bases. CDR3: CSVDRGVDGYTF. In DNA form, the CDR3 reads TGCAGCGTTGATAGGGGGGTAGATGGCTACACCTTC. The variable domain in full, completed from reference TRBV29-1 and TRBJ1-2, reads SAVISQKPSRDICQRGTSLTIQCQVDSQVTMMFWYRQQPGQSLTLIATANQGSEATYESGFVIDKFPISRPNLTFSTLTVSNMSPEDSSIYLCSVDRGVDGYTFGSGTRLTVV.

CDR3 coding DNA: TGTGCCAGCAGTTACTCGAGGGGTACTGGCTACACCTTC. This codes for CASSYSRGTGYTF. The chain joins TRBV6-5 to TRBJ1-2, with TRBD1 as a possible D gene (5 bases). Germline V gene data show CDR1 as MNHEY and CDR2 as SVGAGI. The CDR3 contains 13 residues. V was cut by 0 bases and J by 7 bases, with 9 bases left in between.